The 17 T cell receptor beta chains reported below all come from one sample, sequenced in a study of graft-versus-host responses after intestinal transplantation. Generated by immunoSEQ multiplex PCR, the TCRdb table keeps only in-frame clones and is missing some. Found here are tens of thousands of clones, around nine tenths of them singletons; the top ten hold approximately 2.7%. The sequenced sample was PBMCs, obtained roughly 120 days after intestinal transplantation. The receptor set was obtained from a human patient who received an intestinal transplant, so some T cells may come from the graft donor.

V is TRBV27 and J is TRBJ2-3; D is uncertain. Germline loops: CDR1 MNHEY, CDR2 SMNVEV (reference sequence). The CDR3 loop spans 12 amino acids. Between the trimmed V and J ends, which lost 5 bases and 9 bases, there was a span of 12 bases. CDR3 residues: CASSINRETQYF. In DNA, the CDR3 is TGTGCCAGCAGTATCAACAGAGAGACGCAGTATTTT.

The chain has TRBV4-2 and TRBJ1-2; D might be TRBD1 (6 bases). V lost 4 bases and J lost 4, with 19 bases in between. The CDR3 contains 16 residues. Germline V gives CDR1 LGHNA, CDR2 YNFKEQ. The CDR3 DNA is TGTGCCAGCAGCCCCCCTATGGGGGGAGGGGGCTATGGCTACACCTTC. Amino acids: CASSPPMGGGGYGYTF.

This clone has only one observation. The V gene is TRBV28, the J gene TRBJ2-5, with a weak D call TRBD2 (6 bases). CDR1 is MDHEN and CDR2 is SYDVKM in the germline V gene. V was trimmed by 5 bases and J by 1 base, leaving 14 bases between them. The CDR3 runs to 15 residues. The CDR3 is CASSLSPGAQETQYF. CDR3 nucleotides: TGTGCCAGCAGTCTATCACCGGGAGCCCAAGAGACCCAGTACTTC.

V usage is TRBV6-5 and J usage is TRBJ1-4; perhaps TRBD1 as D (5 bases). Trimming pared 5 bases from V and 0 bases from J, leaving 7 bases between. This CDR3 spans 14 amino acids. Per the germline V gene, CDR1 is MNHEY and CDR2 is SVGAGI. CDR3 in DNA: TGTGCCAGCAGTCTGACAGCAACTAATGAAAAACTGTTTTTT. Translating gives CASSLTATNEKLFF.

This clone has a single count. The CDR3 DNA sequence: TGTGCCAGCAGTGAAGTCGGACAGAATTCACCCCTCCACTTT. Protein sequence: CASSEVGQNSPLHF. V is TRBV2 and J is TRBJ1-6; maybe TRBD1 (6 bases). Germline CDR1 and CDR2: SNHLY and FYNNEI. Trimming left V 1 base short and J 7 bases short, with 8 bases between. The CDR3 covers 14 residues.

The chain carries TRBV29-1 and TRBJ1-5, with D possibly TRBD1 on 5 matching bases. The CDR3 loop spans 12 amino acids. The V end was cut by 6 bases, the J end by 2 bases, with 8 bases between. Germline assignment: CDR1 SQVTM and CDR2 ANQGSEA. CDR3 sequence reads: CSVGEGNQPQHF. DNA of the CDR3: TGCAGCGTGGGGGAGGGCAATCAGCCCCAGCATTTT.

This clone was detected only once. The chain recombines TRBV29-1 with TRBJ2-2, with 10 bases aligning to TRBD2. The length of the CDR3 is 15 residues. V lost 1 base, J lost 5 bases, and 4 bases stayed unmatched. Germline V lookup: CDR1 SQVTM, CDR2 ANQGSEA. The CDR3 protein is CSVEGTSGMTGELFF. DNA for the CDR3: TGCAGCGTTGAAGGTACTAGCGGGATGACCGGGGAGCTGTTTTTT.

V gene TRBV28 combines with J gene TRBJ1-1; D remains ambiguous. This CDR3 is 13 amino acids long. Trimming stripped 6 bases from V and 3 bases from J, with 11 bases between. Germline CDR1 is MDHEN and CDR2 is SYDVKM. CDR3 amino acids: CASSRKMDTEAFF. The DNA for the CDR3 is TGTGCCAGCAGCCGGAAAATGGACACTGAAGCTTTCTTT.

The chain is built from TRBV11-2 and TRBJ1-2; 9 nucleotides line up with TRBD1. There are 14 residues in the CDR3. CDR1 and CDR2 from the germline V gene are SGHAT and FQNNGV. V trimming: 5 bases; J trimming: 6 bases; junction bases outside the gene matches: 7. The CDR3 protein is CASSVDRGEDGYTF. The DNA for the CDR3 is TGTGCCAGCAGCGTGGACAGGGGAGAAGATGGCTACACCTTC.

This clone was counted once. The chain has TRBV7-9 and TRBJ1-1; D is uncertain. The CDR3 runs 14 residues. Germline V gene data show CDR1 as SEHNR and CDR2 as FQNEAQ (reference sequence). V lost 5 bases and J 7 bases, leaving 17 bases between the germline ends. CDR3 nucleotide sequence: TGTGCCAGCAGCCCAATCCTTGGAGGGATTGAAGCTTTCTTT. This encodes CASSPILGGIEAFF. The complete variable domain, with remaining parts taken from reference TRBV7-9 and TRBJ1-1, reads DTGVSQNPRHKITKRGQNVTFRCDPISEHNRLYWYRQTLGQGPEFLTYFQNEAQLEKSRLLSDRFSAERPKGSFSTLEIQRTEQGDSAMYLCASSPILGGIEAFFGQGTRLTVV.

The chain couples TRBV27 to TRBJ2-1, with 11 bases aligning to TRBD1. The CDR3 has 19 amino acids. V dropped 3 bases and J dropped 0; count of bases not matched to a gene: 10. The germline V gene has CDR1 MNHEY and CDR2 SMNVEV (reference sequence). CDR3 nucleotide sequence: TGTGCCAGCAGTTTGATGGGACAGGGGGTGTCAAGCTCCTACAATGAGCAGTTCTTC. This translates into CASSLMGQGVSSSYNEQFF.

The chain uses TRBV6-4 and TRBJ1-5; D ambiguous. Germline V gene sequence: CDR1 MRHNA, CDR2 SNTAGT. The CDR3 contains 9 residues. With 3 bases removed from V and 16 bases from J, the gap between germline ends came to 7 bases. The CDR3 loop is CASSEENHF. The CDR3 DNA follows: TGTGCCAGCAGTGAAGAGAACCATTTT.

The chain is built from TRBV29-1 and TRBJ2-7; D tentatively reads TRBD1 or TRBD2 (5 bases each). V dropped 0 bases and J dropped 0 bases, with 12 bases sitting between them. The germline CDR1 and CDR2 sequences are SQVTM and ANQGSEA. The CDR3 length is 15 residues. The chain's CDR3 is CSVEDRGPSSYEQYF. The CDR3 DNA reads as TGCAGCGTTGAAGATAGGGGACCTAGCTCCTACGAGCAGTACTTC.

This clone was seen only once. V gene TRBV7-2 combines with J gene TRBJ2-1; 8 positions agree with TRBD1. CDR3 length: 16 residues. Trimming took 3 bases from V and 7 from J; bases not matched to a gene: 11. Germline assignment: CDR1 SGHTA and CDR2 FQGNSA. CDR3 region: CASSFRFDRGRNEQFF. Written as DNA, the CDR3 is TGTGCCAGCAGCTTTAGGTTCGACAGGGGAAGGAATGAGCAGTTCTTC.

This clone was seen a single time. This chain joins TRBV28 and TRBJ2-5, with 9 nucleotides matching TRBD1. Germline V lookup: CDR1 MDHEN, CDR2 SYDVKM. V lost 5 bases and J lost 11; bases outside the gene matches: 12. The length of the CDR3 is 14 residues. CDR3 loop: CASSARDRDHKQYF. CDR3 bases: TGTGCCAGCAGTGCGCGGGACAGGGACCACAAGCAGTACTTC. The whole variable domain, filled in from reference TRBV28 and TRBJ2-5, reads DVKVTQSSRYLVKRTGEKVFLECVQDMDHENMFWYRQDPGLGLRLIYFSYDVKMKEKGDIPEGYSVSREKKERFSLILESASTNQTSMYLCASSARDRDHKQYFGPGTRLLVL.

The chain recombines TRBV21-1 with TRBJ2-7; TRBD2 was called by the table and not checked on the DNA. TRBV21-1 is listed as a pseudogene. The CDR3 is made up of 18 amino acids. This CDR3 is CASIPLLVTSGRVYEQYF. The CDR3 coding sequence is TGTGCCAGCATACCGCTCTTGGTTACTAGCGGGAGAGTCTACGAGCAGTACTTC.

This chain links TRBV7-9 with TRBJ2-1; D gene unclear. Looked up from germline, CDR1 is SEHNR and CDR2 is FQNEAQ (reference sequence). Trimming cost V 5 bases and J 7 bases, with 6 bases left between them. CDR3 length equals 11 residues. CDR3 sequence (DNA): TGTGCCAGCAGCAACCGGAATGAGCAGTTCTTC. This translates into CASSNRNEQFF.